The clone carrying this T cell receptor (beta chain) showed up many times. These data come from a study of T-cell reconstitution after alpha-beta-depleted transplantation in children. Unique molecular identifiers were used to barcode this TCRbeta library. TCRdb ran MiXCR on the PCR reads and lists one entry per CDR3 protein. The data show about 540,000 distinct CDR3 sequences, about 18% seen once. Per the germline V gene, CDR1 is MNHEY and CDR2 is SVGAGI. This CDR3 is 15 amino acids long. Trimming pared 5 bases from V and 2 bases from J, leaving 14 bases between. The gene calls are TRBV6-5 and TRBJ2-3; D might be TRBD1 (6 bases). The clonotype was recovered from a human donor who donated a stem cell graft to a child with acute lymphoblastic leukemia. Here the sequenced sample was PBMCs from the stem cell graft donor, taken from the stem cell graft. The CDR3 here is CASSHQGRDTDTQYF. CDR3 bases: TGTGCCAGCAGTCACCAGGGGCGAGACACAGATACGCAGTATTTT.